This T cell receptor beta chain was documented in a study of blood T cell repertoires in COVID-19. Generated by immunoSEQ multiplex PCR, the TCRdb table keeps only in-frame clones and is missing some. The table lists some 71,000 clones, roughly nine tenths of them singletons. The specimen was peripheral blood. This TCR was sampled from a woman younger than 30 with acute or convalescent COVID-19.

The chain's CDR3 is CASSQRTGFYEQYF. The CDR3 DNA reads as TGTGCCAGTAGCCAAAGGACAGGGTTTTACGAGCAGTACTTC. V and J are TRBV19 and TRBJ2-7; 8 nucleotides agree with TRBD1. Per germline, CDR1 LNHDA and CDR2 SQIVND (reference sequence). The CDR3 contains 14 residues. V lost 6 bases to trimming and J lost 4 bases; unmatched junction nucleotides: 8.